The 17 T cell receptor beta chains in this list originate from one sample, sequenced in a study of control samples from healthy donors and cancer patients. Profiled with immunoSEQ multiplex PCR; TCRdb holds only in-frame clones, not every one. The sample shows some 150,000 clones, about 91% of them seen only once. The sequenced sample was blood. The source is a man in his thirties or forties in good health.

The rearrangement uses TRBV27 and TRBJ1-6; unclear D gene. Deletions cut 6 bases from V and 10 bases from J, with 19 bases between. Per germline, CDR1 MNHEY and CDR2 SMNVEV (reference sequence). The CDR3 spans 15 residues. The DNA of the CDR3 is TGTGCCAGCAGCTTAACCTCGGGCTACCGGTCACCCCTCCACTTT. As protein: CASSLTSGYRSPLHF.

This clone was seen once. The V call is TRBV6-5, the J call TRBJ2-1; no firm D call. The CDR3 is 12 amino acids. V lost 2 bases and J 5 bases, leaving 4 bases between the germline ends. CDR1 is MNHEY, CDR2 SVGAGI, per germline. CDR3 sequence: CASSYDNNEQFF. As DNA, the CDR3 is TGTGCCAGCAGTTACGACAACAATGAGCAGTTCTTC.

This clone has a single count. This chain uses TRBV6-4 with TRBJ2-1; D might be TRBD1 (5 bases). Germline CDR1 is MRHNA and CDR2 is SNTAGT. The germline V and J ends were trimmed by 6 bases and 5 bases, with 17 bases remaining between them. The CDR3 is 15 amino acids. The DNA for the CDR3 is TGTGCCAGCAGGGCGGAACAGGAAACTAACAATGAGCAGTTCTTC. Its protein product is CASRAEQETNNEQFF.

The V call is TRBV5-1, the J call TRBJ1-5; no clear D gene. The CDR3 consists of 13 residues. Germline assignment: CDR1 SGHRS and CDR2 YFSETQ. V was shortened by 0 bases and J by 7 bases, with 8 bases between the two germline ends. The CDR3 DNA sequence: TGCGCCAGCAGCTTGGACGTAGGCCAGCCCCAGCATTTT. It specifies CASSLDVGQPQHF.

This chain connects TRBV3-1 (or the pseudogene TRBV3-2) to TRBJ2-1; 13 nucleotides line up with TRBD2. The V gene end was trimmed by 2 bases and the J gene end by 2 bases; junction bases not matched to a gene: 3. The CDR3 is 17 residues long. CDR1 is LGHDT, CDR2 YNNKEL, per germline (reference sequence). CDR3 loop: CASSQLTSGGTYNEQFF. The CDR3 coding sequence is TGTGCCAGCAGCCAATTGACTAGCGGGGGGACCTACAATGAGCAGTTCTTC.

Written as DNA, the CDR3 is TGTGCCAGTACCGACCGATCCGGGGCGCGAGGGACTGAAGCTTTCTTT. Translation: CASTDRSGARGTEAFF. This chain uses TRBV19 with TRBJ1-1, with D maybe TRBD1 (5 bases). In germline, CDR1 is LNHDA, CDR2 SQIVND (reference sequence). CDR3 length: 16 amino acids. V was cut by 7 bases and J by 5 bases, with 23 bases left in between.

Remarks on this clone: The sample has other DNA sequences that encode this CDR3 too. V is TRBV24-1 and J is TRBJ1-5, with TRBD1 matching 7 bases. The CDR3 loop spans 15 amino acids. V shed 7 bases, J shed 7 bases, and the junction held 12 bases outside the gene matches. Germline V gene data show CDR1 as KGHDR and CDR2 as SFDVKD. CDR3 in DNA: TGTGCCACCAGCGCTGGATCCGGAGGGGGCCAGCCCCAGCATTTT. Translating gives CATSAGSGGGQPQHF.

Only one count was recorded for this clone. This rearrangement joins TRBV9 to TRBJ2-3; 14 bases are shared with TRBD2. Germline CDR1 and CDR2: SGDLS and YYNGEE. V lost 0 bases and J lost 0; bases outside the gene matches: 6. The CDR3 loop spans 19 amino acids. The CDR3 here is CASSVAGGLAGVSTDTQYF. The CDR3 region has the DNA TGTGCCAGCAGCGTAGCGGGGGGACTAGCGGGGGTTAGCACAGATACGCAGTATTTT.

The J gene is TRBJ2-7, the V gene TRBV6-7; 7 bases are a match to TRBD1. TRBV6-7 is recorded as an ORF, its role being uncertain. J gave up 5 bases and V 3 bases, and 13 bases lay outside the gene matches. This CDR3 spans 16 amino acids. The CDR3 DNA reads as TGTGCCAGCAGTTATAGGGGTTCGCAGGGGGTACACGAGCAGTACTTC. This codes for CASSYRGSQGVHEQYF.

This chain links TRBV6-5 with TRBJ1-1; 7 nucleotides agree with TRBD1. Germline V gives CDR1 MNHEY, CDR2 SVGAGI. The CDR3 consists of 15 residues. The ends lost 6 bases at V and 1 base at J; junction bases unmatched: 8. This CDR3 reads CASRRDRVKNTEAFF. For the CDR3, the DNA is TGTGCCAGCAGACGAGACAGGGTCAAGAACACTGAAGCTTTCTTT.

Notes on this clone: Germline is not matched at one junction end, which may reflect a read error. The chain couples TRBV12-3 or TRBV12-4 to TRBJ2-3, with 11 bases identical to TRBD2. This CDR3 has 11 amino acids. The DNA of the CDR3 is TGTGCCAGCAGTCCTAGCGGGGGGTTGGATTTT. As protein: CASSPSGGLDF.

This clone occurred once. The V and J genes are TRBV5-1 and TRBJ2-7, with 8 bases fitting TRBD1. Germline V gives CDR1 SGHRS, CDR2 YFSETQ. With V trimmed by 1 base and J by 3 bases, 3 bases remained unmatched. This CDR3 comprises 14 residues. Here the CDR3 DNA reads TGCGCCAGCAGCTTGAGGACAGGGTTCTACGAGCAGTACTTC. Translated: CASSLRTGFYEQYF.

The chain has TRBV9 and TRBJ2-7; weak D call: TRBD2 (6 bases). Germline assignment: CDR1 SGDLS and CDR2 YYNGEE. The germline V and J ends were trimmed by 0 bases and 4 bases, with 17 bases remaining between them. The CDR3 spans 16 residues. The CDR3: CASSVDAGRRTYEQYF. The DNA of the CDR3 is TGTGCCAGCAGCGTAGACGCGGGACGGAGAACGTACGAGCAGTACTTC.

The chain employs TRBV7-9 and TRBJ2-7, with D possibly being TRBD1 (6 bases). The CDR3 runs to 13 residues. V was shortened by 5 bases and J by 4 bases, with 12 bases between the two germline ends. Germline values: CDR1 SEHNR, CDR2 FQNEAQ (reference sequence). The DNA for the CDR3 is TGTGCCAGCAGCACGTCACAGGGATACGAGCAGTACTTC. This codes for CASSTSQGYEQYF. The whole variable domain, remainder taken from reference TRBV7-9 and TRBJ2-7, is DTGVSQNPRHKITKRGQNVTFRCDPISEHNRLYWYRQTLGQGPEFLTYFQNEAQLEKSRLLSDRFSAERPKGSFSTLEIQRTEQGDSAMYLCASSTSQGYEQYFGPGTRLTVT.

The chain has TRBV3-1 (or the pseudogene TRBV3-2) and TRBJ1-2, with 7 positions matching TRBD1. J was trimmed by 6 bases and V by 1 base; bases with no gene match: 14. Germline CDR1 is LGHDT and CDR2 is YNNKEL (reference sequence). The CDR3 spans 17 residues. The CDR3 loop reads CASSQARIQGFQDGYTF. The DNA for the CDR3 is TGTGCCAGCAGCCAAGCCCGAATACAGGGGTTTCAGGATGGCTACACCTTC.

The chain uses TRBV5-1 and TRBJ1-4; D possibly corresponds to TRBD1 (6 bases). The V and J ends lost 2 bases and 0 bases respectively, with 17 bases between them. The CDR3 is made up of 18 amino acids. Germline CDR1 reads SGHRS; CDR2 reads YFSETQ. The CDR3 reads CASSLGQKIPATNEKLFF. CDR3 in DNA: TGCGCCAGCAGCTTAGGACAGAAGATACCCGCAACTAATGAAAAACTGTTTTTT.

The gene calls are TRBV27 and TRBJ2-3, with D possibly matching TRBD2 (6 bases). Germline V CDR1 and CDR2: MNHEY, SMNVEV (reference sequence). There are 17 residues in the CDR3. The V end lost 5 bases, the J end lost 0 bases, and 18 bases lay between the germline ends. CDR3 DNA: TGTGCCAGCAGTCCACTAGCCGCGGGGACTAGCACAGATACGCAGTATTTT. As protein: CASSPLAAGTSTDTQYF.